The rows below give T cell receptor beta chains drawn from one sample of a study of shared clonotypes between healthy human individuals. Assay used: immunoSEQ multiplex PCR; TCRdb lists only in-frame clones, some missing. The profile covers nearly 600,000 clones, with less than 97% appearing a single time and 0.11% taken by the ten largest. Material: naive CD8+ T cells sorted from blood. The receptors derive from a woman aged 30 to 39 in good health. Each CDR3 is given with its conserved first and last residue. The order of the fields is clone size, D gene, V gene, J gene, CDR3 DNA, CDR3 protein. The D gene is left open where the match is weak. Only part of the rows carry a size: once, few, many, or a class if the clone is expanded.

once	-	TRBV9	TRBJ2-5	TGTGCCAGCAGCGCCGGGCTCCGGCTCATTCAAGAGACCCAGTACTTC	CASSAGLRLIQETQYF
-	TRBD2	TRBV7-9	TRBJ2-7	TGTGCCAGCTGGGGAGCGAGGGAGGGCCTGTACGAGCAGTACTTC	CASWGAREGLYEQYF
-	-	TRBV6-5	TRBJ2-5	TGTGCCAGCAGTTACACCGAACCGGATGGTATGGAGACCCAGTACTTC	CASSYTEPDGMETQYF
-	TRBD1	TRBV27	TRBJ1-1	TGTGCCAGCAGCCCCCAGGGGGATCTGAACACTGAAGCTTTCTTT	CASSPQGDLNTEAFF
-	TRBD2	TRBV27	TRBJ2-5	TGTGCCAGCAGTTTAATAGGGACTAGCGGGAGTCTGGAGACCCAGTACTTC	CASSLIGTSGSLETQYF
-	TRBD2	TRBV11-3	TRBJ2-3	TGTGCCAGCAGCTCCGAAACTAGCGGGAGCACAGATACGCAGTATTTT	CASSSETSGSTDTQYF
-	TRBD1	TRBV5-6	TRBJ2-3	TGTGCCAGCAGCTCCTTCGGACAGGGAGGTGTGGCAGATACGCAGTATTTT	CASSSFGQGGVADTQYF
-	-	TRBV29-1	TRBJ2-7	TGCAGCGTTGAGGACAGCAAAACCTACGAGCAGTACTTC	CSVEDSKTYEQYF
-	-	TRBV27	TRBJ2-1	TGTGCCAGCAGTCCCGGGACTGAGCAGTTCTTC	CASSPGTEQFF
-	TRBD1	TRBV19	TRBJ2-1	TGTGCCAGTAGCCCCCTCGGGACAGGGCGGAATGAGCAGTTCTTC	CASSPLGTGRNEQFF
-	-	TRBV10-3	TRBJ1-2	TGTGCCATCAGTGAGTCGGGGGATGGCTACACCTTC	CAISESGDGYTF
-	TRBD1	TRBV2	TRBJ1-1	TGTGCCGCAGCCAGGGGGATGAACACTGAAGCTTTCTTT	CAAARGMNTEAFF
-	-	TRBV25-1	TRBJ1-1	TGTGCCAGCAGTGAATTTGGAGGGCTATGGGACACTGAAGCTTTCTTT	CASSEFGGLWDTEAFF
-	TRBD1	TRBV6-7	TRBJ2-7	TGTGCCAGCACCCCGGCAGGGGGGCAGTACTTC	CASTPAGGQYF
-	-	TRBV4-1	TRBJ2-7	TGCGCCAGCAGCCCCGCCGTTAGCTCCTACGAGCAGTACTTC	CASSPAVSSYEQYF
-	TRBD1	TRBV27	TRBJ2-7	TGTGCCAGCAGTTTAACGCCGGGACAGCTCTACGAGCAGTACTTC	CASSLTPGQLYEQYF
-	TRBD1	TRBV9	TRBJ2-7	TGTGCCAGCAGCGTATTCCCCAACTCCGGGACAGACCTATACGAGCAGTACTTC	CASSVFPNSGTDLYEQYF
-	-	TRBV4-1	TRBJ1-5	TGCGCCAGCAGCCAAGGTCGGTACGCAGGAAATCAGCCCCAGCATTTT	CASSQGRYAGNQPQHF
-	TRBD2	TRBV9	TRBJ2-7	TGTGCCAGCAGCCTCGGACTAGCGCCGACCTACGAGCAGTACTTC	CASSLGLAPTYEQYF
few	TRBD2	TRBV7-9	TRBJ2-7	TGTGCCAGCAGCTTATTCGGAGCGGGAGGCTACGAGCAGTACTTC	CASSLFGAGGYEQYF
once	TRBD1	TRBV5-6	TRBJ2-1	TGTGCCAGCAGCTTGGCTCGGGACAGGGGGCTTGTTGAGCAGTTCTTC	CASSLARDRGLVEQFF
-	TRBD2	TRBV7-7	TRBJ2-1	TGTGCCAGCAGCTTAAGCCCCCTGGGTCGGGAGGTTCAAGATGAGCAGTTCTTC	CASSLSPLGREVQDEQFF
-	-	TRBV7-9	TRBJ2-7	TGTGCCAGCATCCCCATGACTAGTATCTACGAGCAGTACTTC	CASIPMTSIYEQYF
-	-	TRBV4-1	TRBJ1-2	TGCGCCAGCAGCCAAGGGGTAGTGACGACGGGATTTGGCTACACCTTC	CASSQGVVTTGFGYTF
-	-	TRBV7-8	TRBJ2-1	TGTGCCAGCAGCGAGGAGATGGCGCTCAGTGAGCAGTTCTTC	CASSEEMALSEQFF
-	-	TRBV28	TRBJ2-1	TGTGCCAGCAGCCCCGTCTGGGGAGATGCAGGCAATGAGCAGTTCTTC	CASSPVWGDAGNEQFF
-	-	TRBV25-1	TRBJ1-6	TGTGCCAGCAGTGAAATTTCGACTAATTCACCCCTCCACTTT	CASSEISTNSPLHF
-	-	TRBV21-1	TRBJ1-2	TGTGCCAGCAGCAAAGCTGGCCCCCAGGGTGGAGATAACTATGGCTACACCTTC	CASSKAGPQGGDNYGYTF
-	-	TRBV2	TRBJ1-4	TGTGCCAGCACTTACCGGGATCCCGCAAATGAAAAACTGTTTTTT	CASTYRDPANEKLFF
-	-	TRBV15	TRBJ2-5	TGTGCCACCAGCAGAGATGGAGCGAGAGGGGCTTTTTTAGAGACCCAGTACTTC	CATSRDGARGAFLETQYF
-	TRBD1	TRBV19	TRBJ2-7	TGTGCCAGTACCCTAAGGACAGGAGACCTCTACGAGCAGTACTTC	CASTLRTGDLYEQYF
-	TRBD1	TRBV27	TRBJ2-7	TGTGCCAGCAGTTTAAATGGACAGGGACCTTACTACGAGCAGTACTTC	CASSLNGQGPYYEQYF
-	-	TRBV28	TRBJ2-1	TGTGCCAGCAGTTTCCTTCCGGGGGAAATATACAATGAGCAGTTCTTC	CASSFLPGEIYNEQFF
-	-	TRBV27	TRBJ2-1	TGTGCCAGCAGTTCCCCTACGTGGAATGAGCAGTTCTTC	CASSSPTWNEQFF
-	-	TRBV4-1	TRBJ1-1	TGCGCCAGCAGCCAAGATGAACACAGGACAAAGCAAAACACTGAAGCTTTCTTT	CASSQDEHRTKQNTEAFF
-	-	TRBV23-1	TRBJ2-3	TGCGCCAGCAGTCAAAACGATAGCGGACGCACAGATACGCAGTATTTT	CASSQNDSGRTDTQYF
few	-	TRBV28	TRBJ2-5	TGTGCCAGCAGAGCAGGGACGGCCCAAGAGACCCAGTACTTC	CASRAGTAQETQYF
-	TRBD2	TRBV4-1	TRBJ2-7	TGCGCCAGCAGCCAAGGAGTTAGCGGGAGCTCCTCCTACGAGCAGTACTTC	CASSQGVSGSSSYEQYF
once	-	TRBV5-4	TRBJ2-2	TGTGCCAGCAGCTCCATGGGGGGTCCCGGGGAGCTGTTTTTT	CASSSMGGPGELFF
once	-	TRBV27	TRBJ2-1	TGTGCCAGCACCCCAGGGATCTCCTACAATGAGCAGTTCTTC	CASTPGISYNEQFF
-	TRBD2	TRBV7-9	TRBJ2-7	TGTGCCAGCAGCCCTCCCGGGGCGGGAGGTCACGAGCAGTACTTC	CASSPPGAGGHEQYF
-	-	TRBV19	TRBJ2-7	TGTGCTAGTACAGCGGGTCAGGGGCCCTACGAGCAGTACTTC	CASTAGQGPYEQYF
-	TRBD2	TRBV13	TRBJ2-1	TGTGCCAGCAGCCCTAGCGGGAGGGCCGGGGTCTTC	CASSPSGRAGVF
-	-	TRBV27	TRBJ2-7	TGTGCCAGCAGTTCCGGGACCCACTACGAGCAGTACTTC	CASSSGTHYEQYF
-	-	TRBV9	TRBJ1-2	TGTGCCAGCAGCGTAGATGTAAACTATGGCTACACCTTC	CASSVDVNYGYTF
-	-	TRBV11-2	TRBJ2-7	TGTGCCAGCAGCGCTAGCTACGAGCAGTACTTC	CASSASYEQYF